Below, 29 T cell receptor beta chains from the same sample are listed, as sequenced in a study of T-cell reconstitution after alpha-beta-depleted transplantation in children. Preparation of the TCRbeta library used unique molecular identifiers. TCRdb re-called the PCR reads through MiXCR, storing one row per CDR3 protein. The sample gives around 600,000 distinct CDR3 sequences, roughly a tenth of which show up once; roughly 4% is in the top ten. Here the sequenced sample was PBMCs from the stem cell graft donor, taken from the stem cell graft. The receptors here all came from a human donor who donated a stem cell graft to a child with acute myeloid leukemia.

The chain employs TRBV28 and TRBJ1-2; D is possibly TRBD1 (5 bases). Looked up from germline, CDR1 is MDHEN and CDR2 is SYDVKM. With 11 bases removed from V and 2 bases from J, the gap between germline ends came to 9 bases. This CDR3 is 11 amino acids long. The CDR3, as DNA: TGTGCCTGGGGCACCAACTATGGCTACACCTTC. This encodes CAWGTNYGYTF.

The table lists this clonotype with a few counts. This rearrangement joins TRBV7-3 to TRBJ2-2; tentatively, D is TRBD1 (5 bases). CDR3 length: 16 residues. Per the germline V gene, CDR1 is SGHTA and CDR2 is FQGTGA. Trimming removed 5 bases at V and 1 base at J, with 14 bases between. In nucleotides, the CDR3 is TGTGCCAGCAGCCTAAGACAGTCCAGGAACACCGGGGAGCTGTTTTTT. Protein product: CASSLRQSRNTGELFF.

This CDR3 reads CASSLREAGTGELFF. The CDR3 nucleotides are TGCGCCAGCAGCTTGCGGGAGGCGGGGACCGGGGAGCTGTTTTTT. The chain uses TRBV5-1 and TRBJ2-2, with 7 bases aligning to TRBD2. Germline loops: CDR1 SGHRS, CDR2 YFSETQ. V was pared by 1 base and J by 5 bases, with 5 bases of the junction left unmatched. The CDR3 length is 15 residues.

In its sample, this clonotype was seen a few times. This chain uses TRBV28 with TRBJ2-7; possible D gene TRBD2, 5 bases. Trimming left V 5 bases short and J 7 bases short, with 18 bases between. From germline, CDR1 is MDHEN and CDR2 SYDVKM. The CDR3 runs 14 residues. The CDR3 protein is CASSEGNSPGEQYF. The CDR3 DNA follows: TGTGCCAGCAGTGAAGGCAACTCCCCGGGGGAGCAGTACTTC.

The chain recombines TRBV28 with TRBJ2-7; D gene unclear. CDR1 is MDHEN and CDR2 is SYDVKM in the germline V gene. The CDR3 is made up of 13 amino acids. The V gene lost 7 bases and the J gene lost 4 bases, with 14 bases spanning the gap. This CDR3 is CASTSGAKYEQYF. The CDR3 DNA is TGTGCCAGCACGTCAGGAGCTAAGTACGAGCAGTACTTC.

The CDR3 nucleotides read TGCCTGGTTCGGGGCAGCTATGGCTACACCTTC. Translating it yields CLVRGSYGYTF. The genes are TRBV29-1 and TRBJ1-2, with D possibly matching TRBD1 (5 bases). The CDR3 is made up of 11 amino acids. CDR1 is SQVTM and CDR2 is ANQGSEA in the germline V gene.

This chain connects TRBV7-2 to TRBJ2-4; the D call may be TRBD1 or TRBD2 (5 bases each). The CDR3 sequence is 15 residues long. The V end lost 5 bases, the J end lost 9 bases, and 20 bases lay between the germline ends. Per the germline V gene, CDR1 is SGHTA and CDR2 is FQGNSA. CDR3 nucleotides: TGTGCCAGCAGCCCCCTAGCAGGGTCGAGTGGCATTCAGTACTTC. It specifies CASSPLAGSSGIQYF.

This clonotype has ten or more counts. The chain is built from TRBV20-1 and TRBJ1-4; weak D call: TRBD1 (6 bases). CDR3 length: 15 residues. V was pared by 0 bases and J by 8 bases, with 16 bases between. Looked up from germline, CDR1 is DFQATT and CDR2 is SNEGSKA (reference sequence). The CDR3 nucleotides read TGCAGTGCTAGAGATCTCCGGGGGCAGTACGAAAAACTGTTTTTT. Protein: CSARDLRGQYEKLFF.

This clonotype was counted only a few times. V is TRBV7-2 and J is TRBJ2-1, with 9 bases identical to TRBD2. Germline V gene lookup returns CDR1 SGHTA and CDR2 FQGNSA. The length of the CDR3 is 15 residues. V trimming: 1 base; J trimming: 6 bases; junction bases outside the gene matches: 4. The CDR3 nucleotides are TGTGCCAGCAGCTTAGGCGGGAGGGTCACCAATGAGCAGTTCTTC. This gives the protein CASSLGGRVTNEQFF.

This clonotype came up a few times. V usage is TRBV18 and J usage is TRBJ2-1; D remains ambiguous. Germline V gives CDR1 KGHSH, CDR2 LQKENI. Trimming left V 4 bases short and J 5 bases short, with 9 bases between. The CDR3 is 13 residues long. For the CDR3, the DNA is TGTGCCAGCTCACTAGGGATCGACAATGAGCAGTTCTTC. It encodes CASSLGIDNEQFF.

This clonotype was detected many times. This sequence joins TRBV29-1 and TRBJ2-3; possible D gene TRBD1, 6 bases. The CDR3 is made up of 12 amino acids. V dropped 4 bases and J dropped 3 bases, with 8 bases sitting between them. From germline, CDR1 is SQVTM and CDR2 ANQGSEA. CDR3: CSVGRGTDTQYF. CDR3 nucleotide sequence: TGCAGCGTTGGAAGGGGGACAGATACGCAGTATTTT.

The chain couples TRBV9 to TRBJ2-1, with TRBD2 identical over 8 bases. The length of the CDR3 is 16 residues. CDR1 and CDR2 from the germline V gene are SGDLS and YYNGEE. Trimming cost V 5 bases and J 0 bases; bases outside gene matches: 7. CDR3 DNA: TGTGCCAGCAGGGATACTAGCGGTCCCTCCTACAATGAGCAGTTCTTC. It translates to CASRDTSGPSYNEQFF.

In the case of this clonotype: This may stem from a read error, because a much larger clone lies one nucleotide away. CDR3 nucleotides: TGTGCCAGCAGCTTAAGCGGGAGGGCCGACAATGAGCTGTTCTTC. This codes for CASSLSGRADNELFF. The chain employs TRBV7-2 and TRBJ2-1; 10 bases fit TRBD2. The CDR3 totals 15 residues. CDR1 is SGHTA and CDR2 is FQGNSA in the germline V gene.

The rearrangement uses TRBV27 and TRBJ2-7, with 9 bases fitting TRBD2. This CDR3 is 14 amino acids long. V lost 8 bases and J lost 6; bases outside the gene matches: 11. CDR1 and CDR2 (germline): MNHEY, SMNVEV (reference sequence). CDR3 sequence (DNA): TGTGCCAGCGTACCGACTGGAGCGGGGGGCGAGCAGTACTTC. Protein: CASVPTGAGGEQYF.

The chain has TRBV27 and TRBJ2-2; TRBD2 agrees at 10 bases. This CDR3 spans 14 amino acids. V trimming: 8 bases; J trimming: 9 bases; junction bases outside the gene matches: 9. The germline V gene encodes CDR1 MNHEY and CDR2 SMNVEV (reference sequence). DNA of the CDR3: TGTGCCAGCGGCTCCCTTAGCGGGAGGAGGGAGCTGTTTTTT. This translates into CASGSLSGRRELFF.

This clonotype was detected only a few times. The chain employs TRBV3-1 and TRBJ2-2; possibly TRBD2 for D (6 bases). V lost 0 bases and J lost 5, with 13 bases in between. The length of the CDR3 is 16 residues. Germline loops: CDR1 LGHDT, CDR2 YNNKEL (reference sequence). This CDR3 reads CASSQDLWGVTGELFF. DNA for the CDR3: TGTGCCAGCAGCCAAGATCTTTGGGGGGTTACCGGGGAGCTGTTTTTT.

Comments on this clonotype: This clone may be a read error of a much larger clone one base away. Since no conserved phenylalanine or tryptophan closes the CDR3, a read error is the likely cause. V usage is TRBV6-5 and J usage is TRBJ2-7; 8 bases map to TRBD1. Germline trimming cut 4 bases from V and 0 bases from J; bases unmatched to any gene: 5. The CDR3 spans 15 residues. Germline V CDR1 and CDR2: MNHEY, SVGAGI. The chain's CDR3 is CASSSGQVSSYEQYY. In DNA, the CDR3 is TGTGCCAGCAGTTCGGGACAGGTTAGCTCCTACGAGCAGTACTAC.

A note on this clonotype: A read error may explain this, as a much larger clone is one base away. The V and J genes are TRBV12-3 or TRBV12-4 and TRBJ1-5; possible D gene TRBD1, 6 bases. This CDR3 region has 15 residues. CDR3 loop: CASSPQTGSSQPQHF. Written as DNA, the CDR3 is TGTGCCAGCAGTCCTCAGACAGGTAGCAGTCAGCCCCAGCATTTT.

Ten or more counts support this clonotype. CDR3 protein: CAWSALGLAGVFF. For the CDR3, the DNA is TGTGCCTGGAGTGCCCTGGGGCTAGCGGGAGTTTTCTTC. The chain joins TRBV30 to TRBJ2-1; 10 nucleotides line up with TRBD2. V shed 1 base, J shed 16 bases, and the junction held 10 bases outside the gene matches. The germline CDR1 and CDR2 sequences are GTSNPN and SVGIG (reference sequence). CDR3 length equals 13 residues.

This clonotype has at least ten counts. V gene TRBV6-5 combines with J gene TRBJ1-2; D gene uncertain. The germline gives CDR1 MNHEY, CDR2 SVGAGI. V lost 6 bases and J lost 1, with 15 bases in between. This CDR3 contains 15 residues. Written as DNA, the CDR3 is TGTGCCAGCAGACATGGAGGGCCCCTTAACTATGGCTACACCTTC. It encodes CASRHGGPLNYGYTF.

This clonotype occurred a few times. V is TRBV20-1 and J is TRBJ2-5, with D maybe TRBD2 (5 bases). Germline CDR1 and CDR2: DFQATT and SNEGSKA (reference sequence). V shed 6 bases and J shed 1 base, with 12 bases lying between them. CDR3 length: 13 residues. The CDR3 DNA reads as TGCAGTGCCGTGAGGGTAACCCAAGAGACCCAGTACTTC. This translates into CSAVRVTQETQYF.

This chain connects TRBV10-3 to TRBJ2-3; 7 nucleotides line up with TRBD2. V was pared by 7 bases and J by 2 bases, with 6 bases of the junction left unmatched. The CDR3 length is 14 residues. CDR1 ENHRY and CDR2 SYGVKD come from the germline V gene. As DNA, the CDR3 is TGTGCCATCAAGCCGGGAGGAACCACAGATACGCAGTATTTT. This translates into CAIKPGGTTDTQYF.

The rearrangement uses TRBV5-5 and TRBJ1-5, with D possibly matching TRBD1 (6 bases). V was clipped by 4 bases and J by 6 bases, with 14 bases between them. Germline assignment: CDR1 SGHKS and CDR2 YYEKEE (reference sequence). This CDR3 is 14 amino acids long. The CDR3 DNA reads TGTGCCAGCAGCCTGGCTGGGGGCCCTCAGCCCCAGCATTTT. Protein product: CASSLAGGPQPQHF.

The gene calls are TRBV25-1 and TRBJ2-7, with 10 bases aligning to TRBD2. V gave up 4 bases and J gave up 4 bases; unmatched junction bases: 10. CDR1 and CDR2 (germline): MGHDK, SYGVNS. The length of the CDR3 is 16 residues. CDR3 sequence (DNA): TGTGCCAGCAGTGCCCCTCTAGCGGGAGACGGGTACGAGCAGTACTTC. Translating gives CASSAPLAGDGYEQYF.

This clonotype was detected a few times. The rearrangement links TRBV5-1 to TRBJ2-3; D gene unclear. The CDR3 is made up of 14 amino acids. The V gene's germline CDR1 is SGHRS and CDR2 YFSETQ. The V gene lost 4 bases and the J gene lost 0 bases, with 9 bases spanning the gap. CDR3 bases: TGCGCCAGCAGCGACTCCCCAAGCACAGATACGCAGTATTTT. It codes for CASSDSPSTDTQYF.

The table lists this clonotype with a few counts. The rearrangement joins TRBV7-2 to TRBJ2-7; 16 bases align to TRBD2. The germline V gene has CDR1 SGHTA and CDR2 FQGNSA. This CDR3 is 16 amino acids long. V trimming: 5 bases; J trimming: 6 bases; junction bases outside the gene matches: 7. In nucleotides, the CDR3 is TGTGCCAGCAGCCCCGGGACTAGCGGGAGGGCCGGCGAGCAGTACTTC. Its protein is CASSPGTSGRAGEQYF.

In this sample, this clonotype turned up a few times. This chain links TRBV30 with TRBJ2-2; D remains ambiguous. CDR1 GTSNPN and CDR2 SVGIG come from the germline V gene (reference sequence). The CDR3 is 11 residues long. Trimming removed 2 bases at V and 7 bases at J, with 5 bases between. CDR3 sequence reads: CAWSIIGELFF. In nucleotides, the CDR3 is TGTGCCTGGAGTATCATCGGGGAGCTGTTTTTT.

This clonotype occurred many times. The V call is TRBV4-3, the J call TRBJ2-1, with TRBD2 as a possible D gene (5 bases). This CDR3 has 17 residues. V lost 6 bases to trimming and J lost 3 bases, with 21 bases between them. CDR1 LGHNA and CDR2 YSLEER come from the germline V gene. The CDR3 bases are TGCGCCAGCAGTCCTTTTCTCGAGGGAGACCTCTACAATGAGCAGTTCTTC. Translated, it gives CASSPFLEGDLYNEQFF.

The gene calls are TRBV20-1 and TRBJ2-2, with 8 bases identical to TRBD2. Germline-derived CDR1 and CDR2 are DFQATT and SNEGSKA (reference sequence). The ends lost 3 bases at V and 6 bases at J; junction bases unmatched: 12. The CDR3 covers 16 residues. CDR3 bases: TGCAGTGCTAGGGGTACCAGCGGGAGAAACCCCGGGGAGCTGTTTTTT. Its translation: CSARGTSGRNPGELFF.